The clone carrying this T cell receptor beta chain appeared a few times. The data derive from a study of T-cell memory formation after mild COVID-19. CDR3 length: 17 amino acids. V dropped 2 bases and J dropped 5; count of bases not matched to a gene: 10. Germline loops: CDR1 SGHTA, CDR2 FQGTGA. TCRdb ran MiXCR on the 5' RACE reads and lists one entry per CDR3 protein. The profile shows roughly 450,000 distinct CDR3 sequences, 15% to 20% of them singletons. The specimen was PBMCs or a T cell subset sorted from them (not recorded which). The gene calls are TRBV7-3 and TRBJ2-5; 11 nucleotides align to TRBD2. This TCR was recovered from an adult woman who had mild COVID-19 (a few samples of this study predate the infection). Cell type and time point are not known. CDR3: CASSLLGIAGGSETQYF. The CDR3 coding sequence is TGTGCCAGCAGCTTATTGGGGATAGCGGGAGGGTCGGAGACCCAGTACTTC.